Described below is a single T cell receptor beta chain sequence and its context. Germline V gene lookup returns CDR1 SGHVS and CDR2 FQNEAQ. V lost 0 bases and J lost 8; bases outside the gene matches: 6. There are 15 residues in the CDR3. This sample was taken from a study of blood T cells in healthy people across ages. PCR was performed a second time for 7 to 11 cycles using a sample-barcoded 5' primer and a J-beta primer mix. TCRdb redid the calling of the 5' RACE reads with MiXCR, one entry per CDR3 protein. Seen here are about 1 million distinct CDR3 sequences, 45% observed once, and the top ten hold 18%.

The receptor was derived from a woman between 55 and 75 years old in good health. V usage is TRBV7-8 and J usage is TRBJ2-1; TRBD1 matches at 8 bases. Sequencing was done on a sample of blood. In DNA, the CDR3 is TGTGCCAGCAGCTTAGCGCAGGGGGCGGTTGATGAGCAGTTCTTC. Its protein product is CASSLAQGAVDEQFF. The full variable domain, its missing parts supplied by reference TRBV7-8 and TRBJ2-1, is GAGVSQSPRYKVAKRGQDVALRCDPISGHVSLFWYQQALGQGPEFLTYFQNEAQLDKSGLPSDRFFAERPEGSVSTLKIQRTQQEDSAVYLCASSLAQGAVDEQFFGPGTRLTVL.